This T cell receptor (beta chain) emerged from a study of T cells after yellow fever vaccination (dated by TCRdb to the late 2010s). About the investigation overall: The SMART-Seq v4 Ultra Low Input RNA kit was used to prepare libraries from fractions with low cell numbers. To track T-cell clones before and after primary and booster YFV17D yellow fever vaccination, bulk TCR alpha and beta repertoires were sequenced longitudinally. The cohort comprised two healthy male donors, one aged 18 to 29 and one aged 30 to 39 years. Blood was drawn at multiple timepoints before and after primary and secondary immunization, with bulk PBMC replicates and cell subsets isolated.

Findings and caveats that apply to the study as a whole: Most clones expanded after primary vaccination (around 96% of CD4 and 70% to 90% of CD8) were re-detected after the booster, suggesting that broad memory maintenance occurred. Because the study included only two donors, the extent to which the findings can be generalized is limited. Computational filtering was needed because FACS-sorted repertoires could contain abundant contaminating clonotypes from the bulk population. A small fraction of clonotypes showed up in both the CD4 and CD8 compartments, probably as a result of convergent recombination. The secondary T-cell response was weaker than the primary response but faster, peaking on day 5 instead of day 15.

TCR cDNA was synthesized by 5'RACE template switching, through which a universal primer site and unique molecular identifiers were introduced. cDNA synthesis was primed from both the TCR alpha and TCR beta constant segments. Libraries were amplified in two PCR steps, with sample barcodes and sequencing adapters added in the second step. Sequencing of the libraries was done on either Illumina HiSeq 2500 (2x100 bp) or NovaSeq (2x150 bp). In the source study's methods: MIGEC was used to demultiplex reads and collapse the reads into UMI consensus sequences, and MiXCR was used for V(D)J alignment. Using edgeR on replicate PBMC samples, clonotypes were called vaccine-responding if FDR was below 0.01 and the log2 fold change was above 5 up to day 15. Each bulk clonotype was labeled CD4 or CD8 based on which sequenced repertoire, CD4 or CD8, contained the clonotype at higher abundance. The public reads were quality trimmed at Q25 with fastp and then assembled into clones with MiXCR by TCRdb, keeping productive beta chains. CDR3 protein duplicates are merged, each entry listing the most common genes and DNA. The V and J calls and clone size come from TCRdb's table, not from the authors' own analysis. This sample lists roughly 300,000 distinct CDR3 sequences; approximately 7% were detected once. The ten largest clonotypes hold 15% to 20% of the sample.

Interpreted using the paper, the treatment or condition label stands for: live attenuated yellow fever vaccine strain. At each blood-draw timepoint, two biological replicates of bulk PBMCs were obtained. PBMCs were isolated from peripheral blood using a standard Ficoll-Paque protocol. TriZol was used to extract RNA from bulk PBMCs, from CD4 and CD8 fractions, and from dextramer-positive and dextramer-negative fractions. On this clonotype itself: Its target antigen remains unknown. Per-base qualities were not stored, and no clone one base away is much larger.

The material sequenced was PBMCs, taken roughly 47 days after the first yellow fever vaccination. The TCR originated in a man younger than 35 who received the YFV17D yellow fever vaccine.

The DNA sequence is as follows: TGTGCCAGCAACAACGGAGGGCAGGGACGCACAGATACGCAGTATTTT. This is translated as CASNNGGQGRTDTQYF. In this chain, TRBV5-4 is recombined with TRBJ2-3; possibly the D gene is TRBD2, per 6 matching bases. V drops 6 bases and J drops 1 base, leaving 18 bases in between. Sequences SGHNT (CDR1) and YYREEE (CDR2) are obtained from the germline V gene (reference sequence). The CDR3 spans 16 residues, from the cysteine through the phenylalanine. Only the CDR3 part of the read is kept: 48 bases, read in frame from the first base.